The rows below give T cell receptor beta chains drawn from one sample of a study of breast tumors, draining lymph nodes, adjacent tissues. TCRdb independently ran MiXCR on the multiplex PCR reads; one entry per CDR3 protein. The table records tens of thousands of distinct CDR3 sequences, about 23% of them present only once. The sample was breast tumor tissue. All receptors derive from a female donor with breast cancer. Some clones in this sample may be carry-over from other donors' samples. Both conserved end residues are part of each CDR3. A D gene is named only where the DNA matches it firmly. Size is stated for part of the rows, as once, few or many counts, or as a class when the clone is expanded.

CAISSRPGQVFNYGYTF | TGTGCCATCAGTAGTCGGCCGGGACAGGTCTTTAACTATGGCTACACCTTC | TRBD1 | TRBV10-3 | NA | TRBJ1-2
CASSPRQGSQPQHF | TGTGCCAGCAGCCCCCGACAGGGGTCTCAGCCCCAGCATTTT | TRBD1 | TRBV7-6 | many | TRBJ1-5
CASTVARSTGELFF | TGTGCCAGCACGGTGGCTAGGAGCACCGGGGAGCTGTTTTTT | NA | TRBV2 | many | TRBJ2-2
CASSEETQYF | TGTGCCAGCAGCGAAGAGACCCAGTACTTC | NA | TRBV2 | many | TRBJ2-5
CASSQVLAAYEQYF | TGTGCCAGCAGCCAAGTTCTAGCAGCCTACGAGCAGTACTTC | NA | TRBV3-1 | NA | TRBJ2-7
CASSQIGGAVSGNTIYF | TGTGCCAGCAGCCAAATCGGGGGGGCTGTGTCAGGAAACACCATATATTTT | NA | TRBV14 | many | TRBJ1-3
CASSYHGSYEQYF | TGTGCCAGCAGTTATCACGGTTCCTACGAGCAGTACTTC | NA | TRBV6-2/TRBV6-3 | many | TRBJ2-7
CASRDPSNQPQHF | TGTGCCAGCAGAGACCCTAGCAATCAGCCCCAGCATTTT | NA | TRBV6-2/TRBV6-3 | few | TRBJ1-5
CTSSRTGYGSGELFF | TGTACCAGCAGCCGTACAGGGTATGGTTCCGGGGAGCTGTTTTTT | NA | TRBV7-3 | NA | TRBJ2-2
CASSYQVTSGNTIYF | TGTGCCAGCAGCTACCAGGTTACCTCTGGAAACACCATATATTTT | NA | TRBV7-9 | many | TRBJ1-3
CASSWAGFGSEGYTF | TGTGCCAGCAGCTGGGCAGGGTTCGGTTCAGAGGGCTACACCTTC | NA | TRBV7-9 | many | TRBJ1-2
CASYGLGGTPLYGYTF | TGTGCCAGTTACGGCCTAGGGGGTACCCCCCTCTATGGCTACACCTTC | NA | TRBV19 | once | TRBJ1-2
CASSPAGSREGGEKLFF | TGTGCCAGCTCACCTGCAGGGTCAAGGGAAGGTGGCGAAAAACTGTTTTTT | NA | TRBV18 | many | TRBJ1-4
CASSLFEPHRGHFTGELFF | TGTGCCAGCAGCTTGTTCGAGCCTCACAGGGGGCATTTCACCGGGGAGCTGTTTTTT | TRBD1 | TRBV11-2 | NA | TRBJ2-2
CASSPGNPHEQYF | TGTGCCAGCAGTCCAGGGAATCCACACGAGCAGTACTTC | NA | TRBV7-3 | many | TRBJ2-7
CASSASRGGELFF | TGTGCCAGCAGTGCCAGTAGAGGCGGGGAGCTGTTTTTT | NA | TRBV27 | many | TRBJ2-2
CASTLTGVSGNTIYF | TGTGCCAGCACCCTGACAGGGGTGTCTGGAAACACCATATATTTT | TRBD1 | TRBV6-7 | many | TRBJ1-3
CASSADGQGSSPLHF | TGTGCCAGCAGCGCTGACGGACAGGGGTCCTCACCCCTCCACTTT | TRBD1 | TRBV9 | many | TRBJ1-6
CASSHLAKGPEAFF | TGCGCCAGCAGCCACCTTGCGAAGGGACCTGAAGCTTTCTTT | NA | TRBV5-1 | NA | TRBJ1-1
CASSPNAGGNEKLFF | TGTGCCAGCAGCCCTAATGCGGGGGGTAATGAAAAACTGTTTTTT | NA | TRBV7-9 | many | TRBJ1-4
CSARDLTTSGDTGELFF | TGCAGTGCTAGGGACCTTACTACTAGCGGAGACACCGGGGAGCTGTTTTTT | TRBD2 | TRBV20-1 | many | TRBJ2-2
CAIRQEGRLSGANVLTF | TGTGCCATCCGCCAAGAAGGACGGCTTTCTGGGGCCAACGTCCTGACTTTC | NA | TRBV2 | NA | TRBJ2-6
CASFPQGPYPSGNTIYF | TGTGCCAGCTTTCCGCAGGGGCCCTACCCCTCTGGAAACACCATATATTTT | NA | TRBV18 | many | TRBJ1-3
CASSLDRGRGNEKLFF | TGTGCCAGCAGCTTAGACAGGGGGCGCGGTAATGAAAAACTGTTTTTT | TRBD1 | TRBV7-8 | many | TRBJ1-4
CASSQRFRETQYF | TGCGCCAGCAGCCAAAGGTTTCGGGAGACCCAGTACTTC | NA | TRBV4-1 | many | TRBJ2-5
CASSLNGLVGTSGNTGELFF | TGTGCCAGCAGCTTAAATGGGTTGGTAGGAACTAGCGGCAACACCGGGGAGCTGTTTTTT | TRBD2 | TRBV7-3 | many | TRBJ2-2
CASSSPAGWGDQPQHF | TGTGCCAGCAGCTCCCCGGCCGGGTGGGGGGATCAGCCCCAGCATTTT | NA | TRBV6-2/TRBV6-3 | NA | TRBJ1-5
CASRPVTGELFF | TGTGCCAGCAGACCGGTCACCGGGGAGCTGTTTTTT | NA | TRBV18 | many | TRBJ2-2
CASSPRGGNSNQPQHF | TGTGCCAGCAGCCCCCGGGGGGGCAATAGCAATCAGCCCCAGCATTTT | NA | TRBV12-3/TRBV12-4 | many | TRBJ1-5
CASRQPGTGGGKLFF | TGTGCCAGTAGACAGCCCGGGACAGGGGGCGGAAAACTGTTTTTT | TRBD1 | TRBV19 | many | TRBJ1-4
CASSRDSGYEQYF | TGTGCCAGCAGCCGGGACAGCGGCTACGAGCAGTACTTC | TRBD1 | TRBV6-5 | many | TRBJ2-7
CSARDLVGEKLFF | TGCAGTGCTAGAGATTTGGTGGGTGAAAAACTGTTTTTT | NA | TRBV20-1 | many | TRBJ1-4
CSARMPGRTYEQYF | TGCAGTGCTAGAATGCCGGGTCGAACTTACGAGCAGTACTTC | NA | TRBV20-1 | NA | TRBJ2-7
CASSLGVMRRYQETQYF | TGTGCCAGCAGCTTAGGGGTCATGAGGAGGTACCAAGAGACCCAGTACTTC | NA | TRBV7-9 | many | TRBJ2-5
CSARELEPYEQYF | TGCAGTGCTAGAGAACTAGAGCCTTACGAGCAGTACTTC | NA | TRBV20-1 | many | TRBJ2-7
CASSLGGGGYEQYF | TGTGCCAGCAGCCTAGGGGGAGGGGGCTACGAGCAGTACTTC | NA | TRBV5-4 | many | TRBJ2-7
CASSPDREYGYTF | TGTGCCAGCTCACCGGACAGGGAGTATGGCTACACCTTC | TRBD1 | TRBV18 | many | TRBJ1-2
CASKHTGGYEQYF | TGTGCCAGTAAACACACAGGGGGCTACGAGCAGTACTTC | TRBD1 | TRBV19 | many | TRBJ2-7
CASSYSEDQPQHF | TGTGCCAGCAGTTACTCGGAGGATCAGCCCCAGCATTTT | NA | TRBV6-6 | many | TRBJ1-5
CASSSPYAGTATTNNEQFF | TGTGCCAGCAGCTCCCCGTACGCCGGGACCGCAACCACGAACAATGAGCAGTTCTTC | NA | TRBV7-9 | many | TRBJ2-1
CASSPGLADQETQYF | TGTGCCAGCAGTCCCGGACTAGCGGACCAAGAGACCCAGTACTTC | TRBD2 | TRBV27 | few | TRBJ2-5
CASSLGTALNEKLFF | TGTGCCAGCAGCTTAGGGACAGCTTTAAATGAAAAACTGTTTTTT | NA | TRBV7-8 | many | TRBJ1-4
CASSDLPSYNEQFF | TGCGCCAGCAGCGACCTTCCTTCCTACAATGAGCAGTTCTTC | NA | TRBV5-1 | NA | TRBJ2-1